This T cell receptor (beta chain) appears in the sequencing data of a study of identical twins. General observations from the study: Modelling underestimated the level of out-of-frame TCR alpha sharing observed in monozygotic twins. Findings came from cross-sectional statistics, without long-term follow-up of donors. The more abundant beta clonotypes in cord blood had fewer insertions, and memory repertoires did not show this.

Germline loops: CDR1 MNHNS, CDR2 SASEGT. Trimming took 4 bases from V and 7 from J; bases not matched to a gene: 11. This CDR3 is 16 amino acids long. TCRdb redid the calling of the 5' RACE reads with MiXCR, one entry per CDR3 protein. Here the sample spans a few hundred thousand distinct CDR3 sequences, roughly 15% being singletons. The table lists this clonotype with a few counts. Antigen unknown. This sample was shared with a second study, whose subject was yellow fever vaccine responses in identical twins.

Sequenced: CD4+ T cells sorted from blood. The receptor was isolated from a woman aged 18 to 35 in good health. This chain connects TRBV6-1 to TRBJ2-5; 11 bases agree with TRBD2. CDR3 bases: TGTGCCAGCAGTGGAAGGACTAGCGGGTCGGTTGGGACCCAGTACTTC. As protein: CASSGRTSGSVGTQYF.